The TCR beta chain described here comes from a study of blood T cell repertoires in COVID-19. The CDR3 is made up of 14 amino acids. The ends were cut back, 4 bases at V and 3 bases at J, with 11 bases in the middle. Germline V gene lookup returns CDR1 SGHRS and CDR2 YFSETQ. Sequencing used immunoSEQ multiplex PCR; TCRdb keeps in-frame clones, though not all of them. The repertoire has some 100,000 clones, 80% to 90% of them found once; the top ten carry roughly 2.5%. The study counted Cohort 3 donors as recovered given two negative PCRs, clearance, or symptom resolution. V gene TRBV5-1 combines with J gene TRBJ2-1; perhaps TRBD2 as D (6 bases). Material: PBMCs or T cells enriched from blood (not recorded which). The clonotype originates from a woman between 45 and 65 years old who had recovered from COVID-19. The CDR3 region is CASSGAGLYNEQFF. The DNA of the CDR3 is TGCGCCAGCAGCGGAGCGGGCCTCTACAATGAGCAGTTCTTC.